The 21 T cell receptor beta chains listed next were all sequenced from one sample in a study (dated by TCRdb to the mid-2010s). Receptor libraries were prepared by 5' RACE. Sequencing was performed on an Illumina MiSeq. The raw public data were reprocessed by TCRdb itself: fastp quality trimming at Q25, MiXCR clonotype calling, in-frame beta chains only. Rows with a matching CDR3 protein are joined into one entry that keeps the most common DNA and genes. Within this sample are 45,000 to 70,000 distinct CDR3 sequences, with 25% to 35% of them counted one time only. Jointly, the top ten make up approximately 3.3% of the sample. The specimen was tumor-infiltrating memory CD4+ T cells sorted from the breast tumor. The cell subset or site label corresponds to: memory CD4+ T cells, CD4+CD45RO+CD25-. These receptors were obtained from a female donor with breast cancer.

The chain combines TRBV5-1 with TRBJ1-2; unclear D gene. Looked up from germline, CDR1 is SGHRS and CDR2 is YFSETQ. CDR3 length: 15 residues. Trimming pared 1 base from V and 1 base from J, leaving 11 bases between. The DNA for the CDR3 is TGCGCCAGCAGCTTGACCTCGGGGAGTAACTATGGCTACACCTTC. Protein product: CASSLTSGSNYGYTF.

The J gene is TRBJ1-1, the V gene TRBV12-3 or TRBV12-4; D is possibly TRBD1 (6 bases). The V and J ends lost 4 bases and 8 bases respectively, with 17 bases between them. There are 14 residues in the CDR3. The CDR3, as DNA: TGTGCCAGCAGTTGGCGCCGACGCGGGGGCGAAGCTTTCTTT. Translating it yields CASSWRRRGGEAFF.

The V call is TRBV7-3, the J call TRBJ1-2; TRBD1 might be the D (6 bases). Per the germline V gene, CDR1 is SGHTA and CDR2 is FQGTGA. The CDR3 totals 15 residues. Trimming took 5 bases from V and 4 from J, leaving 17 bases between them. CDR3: CASSPGGLGTYGYTF. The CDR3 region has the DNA TGTGCCAGCAGCCCCGGGGGCCTCGGGACCTATGGCTACACCTTC.

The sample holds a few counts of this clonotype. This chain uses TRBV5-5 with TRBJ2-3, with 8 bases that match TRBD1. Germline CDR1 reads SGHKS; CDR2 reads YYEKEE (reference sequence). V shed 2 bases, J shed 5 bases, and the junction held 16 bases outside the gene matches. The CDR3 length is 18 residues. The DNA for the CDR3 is TGTGCCAGCAGCTTCAACCCGCCGGTACAGGGGGTTAGAGATACGCAGTATTTT. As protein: CASSFNPPVQGVRDTQYF.

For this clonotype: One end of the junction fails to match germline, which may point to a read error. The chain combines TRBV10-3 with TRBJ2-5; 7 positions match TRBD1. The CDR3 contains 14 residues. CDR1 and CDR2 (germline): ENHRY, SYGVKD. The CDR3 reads CATRTGWGQETRYF. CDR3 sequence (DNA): TGTGCCACCCGGACAGGATGGGGTCAAGAGACCCGGTACTTC.

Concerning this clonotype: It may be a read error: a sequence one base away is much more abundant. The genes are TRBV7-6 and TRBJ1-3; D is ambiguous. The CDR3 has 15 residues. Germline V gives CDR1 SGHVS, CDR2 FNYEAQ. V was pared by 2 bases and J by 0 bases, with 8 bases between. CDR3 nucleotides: TGTGCCAGCAGCTTACTGGTCGACTCTGGAAACACCATATATTTT. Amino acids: CASSLLVDSGNTIYF. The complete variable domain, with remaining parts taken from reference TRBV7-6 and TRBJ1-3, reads GAGVSQSPRYKVTKRGQDVALRCDPISGHVSLYWYRQALGQGPEFLTYFNYEAQQDKSGLPNDRFSAERPEGSISTLTIQRTEQRDSAMYRCASSLLVDSGNTIYFGEGSWLTVV.

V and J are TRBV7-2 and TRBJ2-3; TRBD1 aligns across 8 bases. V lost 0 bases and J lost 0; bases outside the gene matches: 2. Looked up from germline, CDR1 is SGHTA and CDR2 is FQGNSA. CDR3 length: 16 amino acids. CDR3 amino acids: CASSLAGTGSTDTQYF. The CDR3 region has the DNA TGTGCCAGCAGCTTAGCCGGGACAGGTAGCACAGATACGCAGTATTTT.

The CDR3 here is CASSLWGSNQPQHF. The CDR3, as DNA: TGTGCCAGCAGCTTGTGGGGAAGCAATCAGCCCCAGCATTTT. V and J are TRBV5-6 and TRBJ1-5; D is ambiguous. Germline V gene sequence: CDR1 SGHDT, CDR2 YYEEEE. Between the trimmed V and J ends, which lost 1 base and 1 base, there was a span of 6 bases. This CDR3 spans 14 amino acids.

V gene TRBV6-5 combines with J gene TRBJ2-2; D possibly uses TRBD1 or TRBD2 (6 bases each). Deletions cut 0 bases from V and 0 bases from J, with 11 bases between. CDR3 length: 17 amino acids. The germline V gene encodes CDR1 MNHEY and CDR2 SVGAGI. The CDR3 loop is CASSYSGGIANTGELFF. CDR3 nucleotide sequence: TGTGCCAGCAGTTACTCAGGGGGGATTGCGAACACCGGGGAGCTGTTTTTT.

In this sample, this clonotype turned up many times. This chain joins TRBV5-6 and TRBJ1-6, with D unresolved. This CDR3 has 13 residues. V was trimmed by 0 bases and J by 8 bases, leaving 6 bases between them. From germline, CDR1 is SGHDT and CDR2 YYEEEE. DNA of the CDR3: TGTGCCAGCAGCTTGGTTTGGGATTCACCCCTCCACTTT. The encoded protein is CASSLVWDSPLHF.

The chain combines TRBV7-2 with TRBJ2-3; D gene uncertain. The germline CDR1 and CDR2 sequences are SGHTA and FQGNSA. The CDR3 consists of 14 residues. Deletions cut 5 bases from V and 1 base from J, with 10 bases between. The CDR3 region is CASSPRIGTDTQYF. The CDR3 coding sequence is TGTGCCAGCAGCCCCCGGATTGGCACAGATACGCAGTATTTT.

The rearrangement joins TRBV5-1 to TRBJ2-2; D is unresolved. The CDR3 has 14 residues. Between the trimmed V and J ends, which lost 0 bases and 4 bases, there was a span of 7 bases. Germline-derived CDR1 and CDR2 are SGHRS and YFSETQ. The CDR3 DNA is TGCGCCAGCAGCTTGGAGGGTAGCACCGGGGAGCTGTTTTTT. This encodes CASSLEGSTGELFF.

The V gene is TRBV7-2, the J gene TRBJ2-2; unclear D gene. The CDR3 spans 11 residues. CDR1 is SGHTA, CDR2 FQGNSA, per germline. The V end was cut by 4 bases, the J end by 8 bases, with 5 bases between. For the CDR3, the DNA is TGTGCCAGCAGCTACATTGGGGAGCTGTTTTTT. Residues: CASSYIGELFF.

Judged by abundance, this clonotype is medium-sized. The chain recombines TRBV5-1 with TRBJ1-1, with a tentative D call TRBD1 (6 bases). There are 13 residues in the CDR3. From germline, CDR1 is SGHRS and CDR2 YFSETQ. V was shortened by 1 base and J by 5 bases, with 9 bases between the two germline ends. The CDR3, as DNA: TGCGCCAGCAGCTTGCGTAGGGGGACTGAAGCTTTCTTT. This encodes CASSLRRGTEAFF.

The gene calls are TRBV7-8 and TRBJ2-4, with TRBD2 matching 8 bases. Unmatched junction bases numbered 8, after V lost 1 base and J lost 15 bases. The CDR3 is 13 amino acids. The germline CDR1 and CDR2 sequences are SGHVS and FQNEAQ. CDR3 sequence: CASSLERGRVPYF. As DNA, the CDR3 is TGTGCCAGCAGCTTAGAGCGGGGGCGCGTACCGTACTTC.

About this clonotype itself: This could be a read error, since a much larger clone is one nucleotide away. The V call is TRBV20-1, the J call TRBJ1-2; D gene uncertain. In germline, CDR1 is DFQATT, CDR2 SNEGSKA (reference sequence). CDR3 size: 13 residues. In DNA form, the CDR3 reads TGCAGTGCTAGTCGGCAGATTAACTATAGCTACACCTTC. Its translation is CSASRQINYSYTF.

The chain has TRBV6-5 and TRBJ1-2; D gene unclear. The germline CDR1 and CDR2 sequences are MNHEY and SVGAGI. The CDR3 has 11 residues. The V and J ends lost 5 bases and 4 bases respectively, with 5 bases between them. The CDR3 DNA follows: TGTGCCAGCAGTACTAGCTATGGCTACACCTTC. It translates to CASSTSYGYTF.

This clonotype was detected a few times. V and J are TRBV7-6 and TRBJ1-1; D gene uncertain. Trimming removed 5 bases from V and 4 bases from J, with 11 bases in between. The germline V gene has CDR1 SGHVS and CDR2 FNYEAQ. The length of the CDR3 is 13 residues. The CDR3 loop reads CASSRVVGTEAFF. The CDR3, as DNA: TGTGCCAGCAGCCGAGTGGTGGGCACTGAAGCTTTCTTT.

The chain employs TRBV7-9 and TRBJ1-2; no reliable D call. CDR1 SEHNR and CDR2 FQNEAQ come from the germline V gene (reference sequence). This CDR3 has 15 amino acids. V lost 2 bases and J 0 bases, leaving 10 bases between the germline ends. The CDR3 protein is CASSLWPRANYGYTF. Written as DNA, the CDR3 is TGTGCCAGCAGCTTATGGCCCCGAGCTAACTATGGCTACACCTTC. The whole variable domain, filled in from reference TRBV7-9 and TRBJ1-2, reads DTGVSQNPRHKITKRGQNVTFRCDPISEHNRLYWYRQTLGQGPEFLTYFQNEAQLEKSRLLSDRFSAERPKGSFSTLEIQRTEQGDSAMYLCASSLWPRANYGYTFGSGTRLTVV.

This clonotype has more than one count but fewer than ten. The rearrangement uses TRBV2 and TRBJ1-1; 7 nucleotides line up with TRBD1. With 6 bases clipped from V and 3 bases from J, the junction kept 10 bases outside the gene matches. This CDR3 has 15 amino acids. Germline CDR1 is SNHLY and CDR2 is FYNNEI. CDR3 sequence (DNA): TGTGCCAGCAGGGCTTCTAAGGGGGCGGACACTGAAGCTTTCTTT. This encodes CASRASKGADTEAFF. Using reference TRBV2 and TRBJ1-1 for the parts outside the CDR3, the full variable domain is EPEVTQTPSHQVTQMGQEVILRCVPISNHLYFYWYRQILGQKVEFLVSFYNNEISEKSEIFDDQFSVERPDGSNFTLKIRSTKLEDSAMYFCASRASKGADTEAFFGQGTRLTVV.

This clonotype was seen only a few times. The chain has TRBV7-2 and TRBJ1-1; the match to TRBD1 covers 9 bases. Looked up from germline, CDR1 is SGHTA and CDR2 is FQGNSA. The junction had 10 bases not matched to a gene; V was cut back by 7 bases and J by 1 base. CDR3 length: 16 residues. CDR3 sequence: CASTAGQGRGNTEAFF. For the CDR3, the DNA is TGTGCCAGCACCGCGGGACAGGGAAGAGGGAACACTGAAGCTTTCTTT.